Listed below are T cell receptor beta chains from one sample, sequenced in a study of T cell responses to AZD1222 COVID-19 vaccine. Clones were read by immunoSEQ multiplex PCR, and TCRdb kept only the in-frame ones, dropping some. The repertoire holds 85,000 to 100,000 clones, more than 80% seen once, with 12% in the top ten. Sequenced material: peripheral blood, taken on day 0 of AZD1222 vaccination. The receptors were sampled from an adult in good health. Each CDR3 is given with its conserved first and last residue.

j_call: TRBJ2-1
v_call: TRBV4-1
cdr3_aa: CASSSRAAGGFNEQFF

j_call: TRBJ2-7
v_call: TRBV29-1
cdr3_aa: CSVEDRDRGSYEQYF

j_call: TRBJ1-5
v_call: TRBV7-9
cdr3_aa: CASSLSYGEGQPQHF

j_call: TRBJ2-7
v_call: TRBV5-1
cdr3_aa: CASSLWSSTINYEQYF

j_call: TRBJ2-7
v_call: TRBV4-1
cdr3_aa: CASSQDPGQGAYEQYF

j_call: TRBJ2-7
v_call: TRBV3-1/TRBV3-2
cdr3_aa: CASSQTGDEQYF

j_call: TRBJ1-5
v_call: TRBV7-2
cdr3_aa: CASSSGTVLNQPQHF

j_call: TRBJ2-7
v_call: TRBV6-5
cdr3_aa: CASRWGQYYEQYF

j_call: TRBJ2-3
v_call: TRBV7-2
cdr3_aa: CASSRDTSTDTQYF

j_call: TRBJ2-2
v_call: TRBV7-3
cdr3_aa: CASSFTSGRGYAGELFF

j_call: TRBJ1-4
v_call: TRBV3-1/TRBV3-2
cdr3_aa: CASSHGGDGGNEKLFF

j_call: TRBJ1-5
v_call: TRBV3-1/TRBV3-2
cdr3_aa: CASSQSLRSNQPQHF

j_call: TRBJ1-5
v_call: TRBV28
cdr3_aa: CASSSYAGTGNNQPQHF

j_call: TRBJ1-1
v_call: TRBV27
cdr3_aa: CASSLGFDTEAFF

j_call: TRBJ2-7
v_call: TRBV19
cdr3_aa: CASSRLADPVSYEQYF

j_call: TRBJ2-7
v_call: TRBV5-8
cdr3_aa: CASTWVGGSEQYF

j_call: TRBJ2-1
v_call: TRBV18
cdr3_aa: CASSPNGDEQFF

j_call: TRBJ1-3
v_call: TRBV7-9
cdr3_aa: CASSPPHRGLSGNTIYF

j_call: TRBJ2-2
v_call: TRBV4-1
cdr3_aa: CASSHVTQGSNTGELFF

j_call: TRBJ1-4
v_call: TRBV5-1
cdr3_aa: CASSSTGVVANEKLFF

j_call: TRBJ2-7
v_call: TRBV7-9
cdr3_aa: CASSLGGPYEQYF

j_call: TRBJ2-1
v_call: TRBV5-1
cdr3_aa: CASSWGMAPGAYNEQFF

j_call: TRBJ2-2
v_call: TRBV4-1
cdr3_aa: CASSQDTGAGELFF

j_call: TRBJ1-2
v_call: TRBV12-3/TRBV12-4
cdr3_aa: CASRPDPNYGYTF

j_call: TRBJ1-1
v_call: TRBV4-1
cdr3_aa: CASSQVFQKDRGLWTEAFF

j_call: TRBJ2-1
v_call: TRBV4-3
cdr3_aa: CASRPLAGGLISDEQFF

j_call: TRBJ1-1
v_call: TRBV11-2
cdr3_aa: CASSPEGLRSEAFF

j_call: TRBJ1-2
v_call: TRBV11-2
cdr3_aa: CASSSLNRGVAYTF

j_call: TRBJ2-2
v_call: TRBV7-3
cdr3_aa: CASSSGLAGTGELFF